This TCR beta chain comes out of a study of CD8 T cells in ankylosing spondylitis. Study results and limitations: Roughly eight highly homologous variants made up a TCR beta motif that seemed to typify ankylosing spondylitis blood. Significant enrichment of disease-linked clones was reported in matched ankylosing spondylitis synovial fluid.

There are many counts of this clonotype. Its antigen remains unknown. Libraries for TCR beta were made by quantitative 5'-RACE with molecular barcodes. TCRdb fed the 5' RACE reads into MiXCR, producing one record per CDR3 protein. The sample holds over 60,000 distinct CDR3 sequences, roughly 5.2% seen once. Germline V gives CDR1 SGHRS, CDR2 YFSETQ. V was clipped by 1 base and J by 2 bases, with 6 bases between them. The CDR3 extends over 13 amino acids. The specimen sequenced was blood, either unsorted or a sorted T cell fraction (not recorded which). This TCR derives from a male donor with ankylosing spondylitis or in good health (not recorded which). This chain uses TRBV5-1 with TRBJ2-5; the D gene is possibly TRBD1 (5 bases). The CDR3 loop is CASSLYRQETQYF. The CDR3 nucleotides read TGCGCCAGCAGCTTGTACAGGCAAGAGACCCAGTACTTC.